The 4 T cell receptor beta chains below all came from one sample that was sequenced in a study of T cell responses to AZD1222 COVID-19 vaccine. This table comes from immunoSEQ multiplex PCR, and its TCRdb copy is limited to in-frame clones, with some not included. In the table there are roughly 48,000 clones, approximately 91% of which are singletons. The specimen was peripheral blood, collected 28 days after the second AZD1222 dose. The receptors were sampled from an adult who received the AZD1222 COVID-19 vaccine.

The V call is TRBV6-2 or TRBV6-3, the J call TRBJ2-5; D remains unclear. V was clipped by 3 bases and J by 1 base, with 6 bases between them. This CDR3 contains 13 residues. CDR1 MNHEY and CDR2 SVGEGT come from the germline V gene. The DNA of the CDR3 is TGTGCCAGCAGTTATTACCTCCAAGAGACCCAGTACTTC. This translates into CASSYYLQETQYF.

The chain uses TRBV5-4 and TRBJ2-2, with 7 positions matching TRBD2. Germline loops: CDR1 SGHNT, CDR2 YYREEE (reference sequence). With 3 bases clipped from V and 2 bases from J, the junction kept 10 bases outside the gene matches. The CDR3 runs 17 residues. CDR3 residues: CASSSRDATSNTGELFF. The CDR3 DNA is TGTGCCAGCAGCTCCCGGGATGCGACTAGCAACACCGGGGAGCTGTTTTTT.

This rearrangement joins TRBV7-9 to TRBJ1-2; tentative D call: TRBD1 (5 bases). The germline V and J ends were trimmed by 3 bases and 12 bases, with 14 bases remaining between them. The CDR3 sequence is 12 residues long. Germline V lookup: CDR1 SEHNR, CDR2 FQNEAQ (reference sequence). The DNA for the CDR3 is TGTGCCAGCAGCTTTGGGGGGTGCGGGGACACCTTC. This codes for CASSFGGCGDTF.

This chain joins TRBV6-2 or TRBV6-3 and TRBJ2-1; D is perhaps TRBD2 (5 bases). The V end lost 0 bases, the J end lost 4 bases, and 13 bases lay between the germline ends. The CDR3 sequence is 16 residues long. The germline V gene has CDR1 MNHEY and CDR2 SVGEGT. The CDR3 is CASSYSIEERYNEQFF. CDR3 nucleotides: TGTGCCAGCAGTTACTCGATAGAGGAGCGGTACAATGAGCAGTTCTTC.